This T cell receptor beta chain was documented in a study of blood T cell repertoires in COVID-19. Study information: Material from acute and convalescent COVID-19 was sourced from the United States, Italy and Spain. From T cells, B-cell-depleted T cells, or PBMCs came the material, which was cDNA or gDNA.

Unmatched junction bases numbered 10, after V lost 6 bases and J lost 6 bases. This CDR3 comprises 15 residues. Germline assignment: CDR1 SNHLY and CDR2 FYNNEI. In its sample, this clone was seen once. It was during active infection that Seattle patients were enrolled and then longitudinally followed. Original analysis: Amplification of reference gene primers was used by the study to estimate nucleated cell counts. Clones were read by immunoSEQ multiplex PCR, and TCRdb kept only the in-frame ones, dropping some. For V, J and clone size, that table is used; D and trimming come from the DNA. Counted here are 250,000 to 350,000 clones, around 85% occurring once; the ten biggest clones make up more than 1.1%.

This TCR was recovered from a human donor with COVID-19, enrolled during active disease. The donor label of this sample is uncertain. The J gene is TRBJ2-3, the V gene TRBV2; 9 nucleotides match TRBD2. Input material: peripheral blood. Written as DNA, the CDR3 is TGTGCCAGCAGGTCCCTAGCGGGATTTGAGGATACGCAGTATTTT. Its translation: CASRSLAGFEDTQYF.